This T cell receptor beta chain was profiled in a study of T cell responses to AZD1222 COVID-19 vaccine. Whole-study results and caveats: Baseline seropositives among AZD1222 recipients totaled only 5 to 7.

V dropped 1 base and J dropped 3; count of bases not matched to a gene: 9. The CDR3 runs to 16 residues. The germline gives CDR1 MGHRA, CDR2 YSYEKL. Worth noting for this clone: Its antigen is still unknown.

Clones were sequenced by immunoSEQ multiplex PCR, and TCRdb holds only the in-frame ones, with some missing. The data hold roughly 190,000 clones, with approximately 89% observed a single time. This TCR was recovered from an adult who received the AZD1222 COVID-19 vaccine. This chain joins TRBV4-1 and TRBJ2-7, with 7 bases that match TRBD1. Sequenced material: peripheral blood, taken 28 days after the second AZD1222 dose. The CDR3 sequence: CASSQGVPDRDYEQYF. DNA of the CDR3: TGCGCCAGCAGCCAAGGCGTCCCCGACAGGGACTACGAGCAGTACTTC.